This TCR beta chain was identified during a study of T cell repertoires in cytomegalovirus infection. One entry per CDR3 protein results from TCRdb running MiXCR on the reads. Of fewer than 1,000,000 distinct CDR3 sequences in the sample, less than 40% are singletons; the top ten hold more than 12%. Notes on this clonotype: Its antigen is not identified.

General study findings and limits: HLA-C-restricted CMV-specific TCR beta clonotypes were dominant in the ex vivo response.

The TCR was taken from a human donor in good health (CMV status not recorded). Some clones in this sample may be carry-over from other donors' samples. The sequencing here drew on cultured CD8+ T cells from PBMCs, taken from culture after CMV antigen stimulation.

This CDR3 is CASSPFKDSYEQYF. The DNA of the CDR3 is TGCGCCAGCAGCCCGTTTAAGGACTCCTACGAGCAGTACTTC. The V gene is TRBV4-1, the J gene TRBJ2-7, with D hard to call. V dropped 4 bases and J dropped 0 bases, with 10 bases sitting between them. CDR3 length: 14 amino acids. Germline values: CDR1 MGHRA, CDR2 YSYEKL.